The source of this T cell receptor (beta chain) is a study of tumor and adjacent non-tumor tissue in lung cancer. About the research overall: Patients were aged about 30 to 76, about ten men and a handful of women, stage I to III. Overall study findings and caveats: In normal lung, the top 100 clones were significantly more dominant than in tumor.

The template was RNA from unsorted bulk tissue. Distant lung tissue was collected more than 3 cm away from the tumor edge. This clonotype was seen more than once but under ten times. Its antigen is not known. A modified ARM-PCR protocol with three rounds of nested PCR amplified TCRbeta. Using its own MiXCR run on the multiplex PCR reads, TCRdb lists one record per CDR3 protein. This table holds 55,000 to 65,000 distinct CDR3 sequences, about 56% found once. The source material was distant non-tumor lung tissue. This clonotype was obtained from a man between 65 and 85 years old with non-small cell lung cancer.

The CDR3: CASSESVVHEQYF. CDR3 sequence (DNA): TGTGCCAGCAGTGAGTCCGTAGTCCACGAGCAGTACTTC. The chain has TRBV2 and TRBJ2-7; D remains ambiguous. CDR1 and CDR2 from the germline V gene are SNHLY and FYNNEI. The V and J ends lost 3 bases and 5 bases respectively, with 11 bases between them. CDR3 length: 13 residues.